This T cell receptor beta chain was sequenced during a study of T cells in Graves' hyperthyroidism and ophthalmopathy (dated by TCRdb to about 2019). Regarding the study in general: Peripheral blood was sampled at the time of initial diagnosis, prior to any treatment. The paper reports TCR Vbeta CDR3 sequencing of roughly 140 peripheral blood samples: some 44 ophthalmopathy, over 70 hyperthyroidism and 17 progressor patients. An independent validation cohort of under 20 hyperthyroidism patients and some 15 patients who later progressed to ophthalmopathy tested prospective prediction of ophthalmopathy. In addition, the study compared T-cell repertoires in thyroid tissue and in blood from several Graves' hyperthyroidism patients. For training and testing, the roughly 100 patients in the discovery cohort were randomly divided in a 7:3 ratio. A discovery cohort of approximately 100 patients, approximately 45 with Graves' ophthalmopathy and over 55 with stable Graves' hyperthyroidism, was used to find distinguishing TCR V-J signatures. Once sampling was done, hyperthyroidism patients were given methimazole at a starting dose of 30 mg daily, whereas ophthalmopathy patients were given high-dose intravenous methylprednisolone.

Unmatched junction bases come to 15, with V trimmed by 9 bases and J by 7 bases. Per the germline V gene, SGHVS is the CDR1 and FQNEAQ is the CDR2. Measured from the cysteine to the phenylalanine, the CDR3 is 15 residues long. The only DNA kept is the CDR3, 45 bases in frame from the first base. This clonotype was recorded many times. Its recognized antigen is unknown. No base quality values were provided; no much bigger clone lies one nucleotide off. TCR beta CDR3 regions were amplified from RNA transcripts. A first-round RT-PCR of the TCR CDR3 used the HTBI primer set with the Qiagen OneStep RT-PCR kit. The libraries were constructed in a second round of multiplex PCR and then size-selected and purified. Libraries were sequenced paired-end with 100 bp reads on an Illumina HiSeq2000. As for the original processing: SOAPnuke was used to process the raw data, with reads discarded if the reads contained adapters or uncalled bases, had a mean Phred below 15, or lacked an exact constant-primer or identifier match. High-quality paired reads were merged with COPE v1.2.5, and unique nucleotide sequences were defined as clonotypes. Clonotypes were aligned to IMGT TRBV, TRBD and TRBJ reference segments using MiTCR v1.1. Analysis was restricted to V-J combinations with a frequency above 0.0001, which covered approximately 99% of repertoires. A TCS score was defined as the ratio of F50 (clonal expansion) to E x V (chaos), with BLOSUM62-based TCRdist applied between CDR3 peptides within each V-J. Welch's t-statistics and random forest reduced around 550 V-J features to around 14, which were used in a naive Bayes classifier (R e1071). TCRdb reran the public reads through fastp at Q25 and MiXCR, keeping productive beta chains. Rows are combined by CDR3 protein, so each entry shows the most common genes and DNA. The V and J calls, along with clone size, are taken from TCRdb and not from the paper's own processing. The sample contains around 300,000 distinct CDR3 sequences, about 25% of them found a single time. Of the sample, approximately 25% falls within the top ten clones.

The hyperthyroidism patients were between 18 and 65 years old and newly diagnosed, with a disease duration of less than 2 months. Exclusion was applied to patients with uncontrolled infections, other autoimmune diseases, pregnancy or lactation. Diagnoses were established on the basis of clinical symptoms, serum thyroxine and TRAb, thyroid ultrasound, and orbital computed tomography. For progressor patients, blood was drawn at the first diagnosis of hyperthyroidism, before any ophthalmopathy symptoms had appeared. Ficoll-Paque density gradient centrifugation was used to isolate PBMCs from around 10 ml of fresh peripheral blood. Progressor patients were defined as those initially diagnosed with Graves' hyperthyroidism in whom ophthalmopathy developed during follow-up. Total RNA was extracted using Trizol reagent, and RNA quality was assessed on an Agilent 2100 Bioanalyzer. Beyond this particular receptor, the publication reports: Sample size was not statistically predetermined, and investigators were not blinded to group allocation. Most expanded thyroid clonotypes (frequency above 0.001) were also detected in blood, suggesting blood repertoires may reflect thyroid immune responses. In validation, the model predicted progression to ophthalmopathy a median of 6.5 months before onset, with about 70% sensitivity and around 76% specificity. A model built on a 13 V-J signature distinguished ophthalmopathy from stable hyperthyroidism, reaching 87.88% sensitivity and under 84% specificity in cross-validation and 80%/75% in testing.

Specimen: blood. Recombination joined TRBV7-8 with TRBJ2-7, with 10 bases aligning to TRBD2. This receptor was obtained from a man in his forties with Graves' hyperthyroidism that later progressed to Graves' ophthalmopathy. The CDR3 loop reads CASSPGLAVSGEQYF. The nucleotides read TGTGCCAGTTCCCCTGGACTAGCGGTCTCTGGGGAGCAGTACTTC.